Following are 9 T cell receptor beta chains from one sample sequenced in a study of blood T cell repertoires in COVID-19. Assay used: immunoSEQ multiplex PCR; TCRdb lists only in-frame clones, some missing. Among more than 200,000 clones listed, roughly 88% were seen once. Material: peripheral blood. Every receptor here comes from a man older than 75 with acute or convalescent COVID-19.

The chain is built from TRBV19 and TRBJ1-2; 7 bases align to TRBD1. From germline, CDR1 is LNHDA and CDR2 SQIVND (reference sequence). This CDR3 has 14 residues. Losses at the gene ends were 6 bases for V and 6 bases for J; bases not matched to a gene: 10. CDR3: CASSDRAESNGYTF. Here the CDR3 DNA reads TGTGCCAGTAGCGACAGGGCTGAGAGTAATGGCTACACCTTC.

This chain connects TRBV18 to TRBJ2-5; D might be TRBD2 (5 bases). V was shortened by 5 bases and J by 4 bases, with 14 bases between the two germline ends. The CDR3 totals 14 residues. CDR1 and CDR2 (germline): KGHSH, LQKENI. CDR3 coding DNA: TGTGCCAGCTCATCATTTCTTGGAGGAGAGACCCAGTACTTC. Its translation is CASSSFLGGETQYF.

J is TRBJ2-5 and V is TRBV10-2, with D perhaps matching TRBD2 (7 bases). The V and J ends lost 6 bases and 2 bases respectively, with 16 bases between them. This CDR3 spans 15 amino acids. CDR1 and CDR2 (germline): WSHSY, SAAADI. This CDR3 reads CASSGGLAVQETQYF. The CDR3 DNA reads as TGCGCCAGCAGCGGGGGGCTAGCGGTTCAAGAGACCCAGTACTTC.

The genes are TRBV19 and TRBJ1-2; D is unresolved. Trimming stripped 1 base from V and 1 base from J, with 7 bases between. From germline, CDR1 is LNHDA and CDR2 SQIVND (reference sequence). CDR3 length: 14 residues. CDR3 sequence (DNA): TGTGCCAGTAGTATAGCCGGGATTAACTATGGCTACACCTTC. Translating gives CASSIAGINYGYTF.

This chain links TRBV19 with TRBJ1-4, with a possible D match to TRBD1 (5 bases). From germline, CDR1 is LNHDA and CDR2 SQIVND (reference sequence). The V gene lost 3 bases and the J gene lost 0 bases, with 8 bases spanning the gap. The CDR3 consists of 15 residues. The DNA for the CDR3 is TGTGCCAGTAGTATTTTGACAGCAACTAATGAAAAACTGTTTTTT. Its translation is CASSILTATNEKLFF.

The CDR3 DNA sequence: TGCGCCAGCCTTGGACAGTCTTTTTATGGCTACACCTTC. Translation gives CASLGQSFYGYTF. This chain connects TRBV10-1 to TRBJ1-2, with a weak D call TRBD1 (6 bases). Germline CDR1 is WNHNN and CDR2 is SYGVQD (reference sequence). The V and J ends lost 8 bases and 5 bases respectively, with 15 bases between them. This CDR3 has 13 residues.

The J gene is TRBJ2-7, the V gene TRBV27; D ambiguous. With 6 bases removed from V and 4 bases from J, the gap between germline ends came to 19 bases. The CDR3 totals 15 residues. The germline V gene has CDR1 MNHEY and CDR2 SMNVEV (reference sequence). The CDR3 reads CASSRSPILGYEQYF. The DNA of the CDR3 is TGTGCCAGCAGCCGTAGTCCTATCCTAGGTTACGAGCAGTACTTC.

The rearrangement links TRBV19 to TRBJ1-1; no clear D. This CDR3 spans 13 amino acids. The germline V gene has CDR1 LNHDA and CDR2 SQIVND (reference sequence). V was shortened by 6 bases and J by 5 bases, with 13 bases between the two germline ends. CDR3 sequence reads: CASRLTEDTEAFF. CDR3 in DNA: TGTGCCAGTAGACTCACGGAGGATACTGAAGCTTTCTTT.

This chain's CDR3 is CASSITGISYEQYF. The CDR3 bases are TGTGCCAGCTCAATTACAGGGATCTCCTACGAGCAGTACTTC. J is TRBJ2-7 and V is TRBV18; TRBD1 is a possible D gene (6 bases). This CDR3 region has 14 residues. CDR1 and CDR2 from the germline V gene are KGHSH and LQKENI. The V end was cut by 5 bases, the J end by 0 bases, with 11 bases between. The whole variable domain, remainder taken from reference TRBV18 and TRBJ2-7, is NAGVMQNPRHLVRRRGQEARLRCSPMKGHSHVYWYRQLPEEGLKFMVYLQKENIIDESGMPKERFSAEFPKEGPSILRIQQVVRGDSAAYFCASSITGISYEQYFGPGTRLTVT.